This note documents a single T cell receptor (beta chain) sequence. The CDR3 goes on 3 residues after the read ends, and that part is filled in from the germline J gene. These data belong to a study of T cells in women clearing cervical HPV infection. Study summary: For cases, blood was sampled a median about 140 days after lesion detection, interquartile range roughly 90 to 230 days.

Germline CDR1 reads SGHRS; CDR2 reads YFSETQ. This CDR3 is built from 14 residues. J was trimmed by 8 bases and V by 0 bases; bases with no gene match: 5. TCRdb's copy holds only in-frame clones and misses some; the assay was immunoSEQ multiplex PCR. Its clone listing holds around 23,000 clones. Each participant carried one incident cervical HPV16 infection only. The sequenced material came from blood buffy coat. This clonotype originated in a woman between 18 and 70 years old with a cervical HPV16 infection that either progressed to CIN3+ or cleared (not recorded which). The rearrangement joins TRBV5-1 to TRBJ2-4; 7 nucleotides align to TRBD1. The CDR3 here is CASSLGDRRDIQYF. The sequenced CDR3 bases are TGCGCCAGCAGCTTGGGGGACAGAAGGGACATT.